These 20 T cell receptor beta chains were sequenced from one sample in a study of blood T cells in healthy people across ages. A second PCR of 7 to 11 cycles used a sample-barcoded 5' primer and a J-beta primer mix. Using its own MiXCR run on the 5' RACE reads, TCRdb lists one record per CDR3 protein. Counted here are 1,500,000 or so distinct CDR3 sequences, roughly 60% occurring once; the ten biggest clones make up roughly 7%. Sample: blood. The receptors derive from a man aged 18 to 30 in good health.

The V call is TRBV6-5, the J call TRBJ2-7; D is unclear. V was pared by 1 base and J by 0 bases, with 13 bases between. Germline CDR1 is MNHEY and CDR2 is SVGAGI. The CDR3 sequence is 16 residues long. CDR3 in amino acids: CASSYFGSGLSYEQYF. CDR3 DNA sequence: TGTGCCAGCAGTTACTTCGGTTCCGGTCTCTCCTACGAGCAGTACTTC.

With regard to this clonotype: It is likely a read error, because the conserved phenylalanine at the end of the CDR3 is missing. This chain joins TRBV6-5 and TRBJ2-7, with D perhaps given as TRBD1 or TRBD2 (5 bases each). Per germline, CDR1 MNHEY and CDR2 SVGAGI. The V gene lost 5 bases and the J gene lost 1 base, with 15 bases spanning the gap. The CDR3 extends over 15 amino acids. CDR3 residues: CASSPGSGRSYEQYL. In DNA form, the CDR3 reads TGTGCCAGCAGTCCGGGCTCGGGACGGTCCTACGAGCAGTACTTA.

This sequence joins TRBV20-1 and TRBJ2-4, with D perhaps TRBD1 (6 bases). The last part of the DNA fits TRBJ2-7 better; the J call may be wrong. The CDR3 has 16 amino acids. In germline, CDR1 is DFQATT, CDR2 SNEGSKA (reference sequence). For the CDR3, the DNA is TGCAGTGCTAGAGGGACAGAAGGCTATTACTTCTACGAGCAGTACTTC. Protein product: CSARGTEGYYFYEQYF.

The chain has TRBV24-1 and TRBJ2-3; D possibly corresponds to TRBD2 (6 bases). The V and J ends lost 6 bases and 0 bases respectively, with 12 bases between them. This CDR3 region has 15 residues. Germline V lookup: CDR1 KGHDR, CDR2 SFDVKD. CDR3 DNA sequence: TGTGCCACCAGTTCCCCGGGGGATAGCACAGATACGCAGTATTTT. It encodes CATSSPGDSTDTQYF.

The chain is built from TRBV28 and TRBJ2-7; no reliable D call. The length of the CDR3 is 12 residues. The V end lost 7 bases, the J end lost 0 bases, and 7 bases lay between the germline ends. Germline V gene sequence: CDR1 MDHEN, CDR2 SYDVKM. CDR3 DNA: TGTGCCAGCAAGGTGGGCTCCTACGAGCAGTACTTC. This sequence encodes CASKVGSYEQYF.

The chain has TRBV12-3 or TRBV12-4 and TRBJ2-1; TRBD2 matches at 9 bases. Trimming at V came to 6 bases and at J to 6 bases, leaving 12 bases not matched to a gene. The CDR3 spans 16 residues. The CDR3 protein is CASRGTSFRLSNEQFF. CDR3 bases: TGTGCCAGCAGGGGGACTAGCTTCCGTCTTTCCAATGAGCAGTTCTTC.

The CDR3 sequence is CASSYIASGQNEQYF. The CDR3 bases are TGTGCCAGCAGTTACATCGCTAGCGGTCAGAACGAGCAGTACTTC. The rearrangement links TRBV6-5 to TRBJ2-4, with 7 bases aligning to TRBD2. With the DNA end fitting TRBJ2-7 better, the J assignment may be wrong. The germline V gene has CDR1 MNHEY and CDR2 SVGAGI. The length of the CDR3 is 15 residues.

In its sample, this clonotype was seen once. The V call is TRBV6-1, the J call TRBJ1-2, with D maybe TRBD1 (6 bases). V lost 7 bases, J lost 5 bases, and 23 bases lay in between. Germline-derived CDR1 and CDR2 are MNHNS and SASEGT. CDR3 length: 16 residues. CDR3 DNA sequence: TGTGCCAGCATCCCCTATAATCCAGGGACACTTTATGGCTACACCTTC. Amino acids: CASIPYNPGTLYGYTF.

The table lists this clonotype with a few counts. The V call is TRBV20-1, the J call TRBJ2-5; 8 bases match TRBD2. This CDR3 contains 15 residues. J was trimmed by 0 bases and V by 3 bases; bases with no gene match: 6. Germline CDR1 is DFQATT and CDR2 is SNEGSKA (reference sequence). The CDR3 here is CSASRAGGNQETQYF. CDR3 nucleotides: TGCAGTGCTAGTCGCGCGGGAGGAAACCAAGAGACCCAGTACTTC.

The chain has TRBV7-9 and TRBJ2-1; unclear D gene. Germline assignment: CDR1 SEHNR and CDR2 FQNEAQ (reference sequence). Trimming cost V 7 bases and J 1 base, with 17 bases left between them. The CDR3 runs to 16 residues. As DNA, the CDR3 is TGTGCCAGCACCACCTCATCGGTGAAATCCTACAATGAGCAGTTCTTC. Translation: CASTTSSVKSYNEQFF.

There are a few counts of this clonotype. A read error may account for a junction end that differs from germline. The chain recombines TRBV11-2 with TRBJ2-7; TRBD1 matches at 9 bases. This CDR3 has 15 amino acids. The V gene's germline CDR1 is SGHAT and CDR2 FQNNGV. CDR3 protein: CASSLRTGEDYEQYF. CDR3 in DNA: TGTGCTAGCAGCCTCCGGACAGGGGAAGACTACGAGCAGTACTTC.

The chain carries TRBV25-1 and TRBJ1-1; tentatively, D is TRBD1 (6 bases). Germline V lookup: CDR1 MGHDK, CDR2 SYGVNS. V lost 4 bases, J lost 1 base, and 22 bases lay in between. The CDR3 contains 18 residues. Written as DNA, the CDR3 is TGTGCCAGCAGTGGCCGGGGGCGCCAGTGGGGAGGGAACACTGAAGCTTTCTTT. Translation gives CASSGRGRQWGGNTEAFF.

This clonotype was detected a few times. V gene TRBV4-3 combines with J gene TRBJ2-1; TRBD1 might be the D (6 bases). Germline lookup yields CDR1 LGHNA and CDR2 YSLEER. The length of the CDR3 is 13 residues. Deletions cut 5 bases from V and 6 bases from J, with 11 bases between. Written as DNA, the CDR3 is TGCGCCAGCAGCATGGACAGCCCCAATGAGCAGTTCTTC. It specifies CASSMDSPNEQFF.

This clonotype came up a few times. This sequence joins TRBV4-2 and TRBJ2-3; D is unclear. Trimming removed 0 bases at V and 2 bases at J, with 12 bases between. Per germline, CDR1 LGHNA and CDR2 YNFKEQ. The CDR3 runs 16 residues. The CDR3 reads CASSQEMGQSTDTQYF. CDR3 DNA sequence: TGTGCCAGCAGCCAAGAGATGGGTCAGTCCACAGATACGCAGTATTTT.

This chain joins TRBV5-1 and TRBJ2-5; 9 bases line up with TRBD1. Unmatched junction bases numbered 5, after V lost 4 bases and J lost 1 base. The CDR3 totals 15 residues. Germline CDR1 and CDR2: SGHRS and YFSETQ. The CDR3, as DNA: TGCGCCAGCAGCACGGGACAGGGAACCCAAGAGACCCAGTACTTC. Its translation: CASSTGQGTQETQYF.

V and J are TRBV5-1 and TRBJ2-7; weak D call: TRBD2 (6 bases). The J call may not be correct, given that the DNA end is closer to TRBJ2-5. There are 15 residues in the CDR3. Germline loops: CDR1 SGHRS, CDR2 YFSETQ. CDR3 DNA: TGCGCCAGCAGCTTGGAGGTAGCGGTTACAGAGACCCAGTACTTC. It specifies CASSLEVAVTETQYF.

The chain couples TRBV3-1 to TRBJ2-3, with D perhaps TRBD1 or TRBD2 (5 bases each). With 4 bases removed from V and 1 base from J, the gap between germline ends came to 12 bases. The CDR3 length is 15 residues. The germline CDR1 and CDR2 sequences are LGHDT and YNNKEL (reference sequence). DNA of the CDR3: TGTGCCAGCAGCCCCTCCCTGGGGGGCACAGATACGCAGTATTTT. The encoded protein is CASSPSLGGTDTQYF.

The chain recombines TRBV13 with TRBJ2-5, with 13 positions matching TRBD2. The J call may be faulty, since TRBJ2-7 better matches the DNA end. Germline CDR1 PRHDT, CDR2 FYEKMQ (reference sequence). This CDR3 contains 17 residues. DNA of the CDR3: TGTGCCAGCAGCTTAAAAGGACTAGCGGGAGTGGGAAACGAGCAGTACTTC. It translates to CASSLKGLAGVGNEQYF.

This chain uses TRBV25-1 with TRBJ1-2; the D is unclear. Trimming pared 3 bases from V and 0 bases from J, leaving 11 bases between. CDR1 is MGHDK and CDR2 is SYGVNS in the germline V gene. The CDR3 is 15 residues long. The CDR3 bases are TGTGCCAGCAGTGAGTTTGGAGCCCCTAACTATGGCTACACCTTC. Translated, it gives CASSEFGAPNYGYTF.

As DNA, the CDR3 is TGCGCCAGCAGCCACCGAGCGGGGGGACTCTACGAGCAGTACTTC. Translating it yields CASSHRAGGLYEQYF. V usage is TRBV4-3 and J usage is TRBJ2-7, with 9 bases identical to TRBD2. CDR1 and CDR2 (germline): LGHNA, YSLEER. CDR3 length: 15 residues. Trimming at V came to 3 bases and at J to 3 bases, leaving 6 bases not matched to a gene.